This T cell receptor (beta chain) emerged from a study of cytomegalovirus exposure and HLA in healthy donors. CDR3 length: 14 residues. V was shortened by 0 bases and J by 6 bases, with 11 bases between the two germline ends. Per germline, CDR1 ENHRY and CDR2 SYGVKD. Some clones are missing from TCRdb's copy, which holds only in-frame ones; the method was immunoSEQ multiplex PCR. The table shows around 150,000 clones, with around nine tenths occurring only once. The sample consisted of PBMCs. This TCR was sampled from a woman younger than 35 in good health and CMV-seropositive. This chain connects TRBV10-3 to TRBJ1-1; possible D gene TRBD1, 5 bases. The CDR3 here is CAISESGAEAEAFF. In DNA form, the CDR3 reads TGTGCCATCAGTGAGTCAGGGGCTGAGGCTGAAGCTTTCTTT.